The rows below give T cell receptor beta chains drawn from one sample of a study of blood T cell repertoires in COVID-19. The data were produced by immunoSEQ multiplex PCR, yet TCRdb's version contains in-frame clones alone and is incomplete. The profile shows 71,000 or so clones, about 80% of them singletons. Material for sequencing was peripheral blood. The receptors stem from an older man with acute or convalescent COVID-19. Each CDR3 is given with its conserved first and last residue. The D gene is left open where the match is weak. Where a row states a size, it is once, few, many or the class of an expanded clone; other rows omit it.

clone_size,v_call,d_call,j_call,cdr3_aa,cdr3_nt
.,TRBV9,TRBD2,TRBJ2-3,CASSVADRTSGSLDTQYF,TGTGCCAGCAGCGTAGCCGATAGGACTAGCGGGAGTTTAGATACGCAGTATTTT
.,TRBV19,TRBD1,TRBJ2-3,CASTAQGTARGTQYF,TGTGCCAGTACCGCCCAAGGGACAGCCCGGGGTACGCAGTATTTT
.,TRBV3-1/TRBV3-2,.,TRBJ1-4,CASSQVIWDKNEKLFF,TGTGCCAGCAGCCAAGTAATATGGGACAAGAATGAAAAACTGTTTTTT
.,TRBV29-1,TRBD1,TRBJ2-2,CSVIRGLTGELFF,TGCAGCGTCATCAGGGGGCTCACCGGGGAGCTGTTTTTT
.,TRBV5-1,.,TRBJ1-6,CASSLDGGLGSYNSPLHF,TGCGCCAGCAGCTTGGATGGGGGCCTGGGCTCCTATAATTCACCCCTCCACTTT
.,TRBV14,.,TRBJ2-1,CASSRYRVNEQFF,TGTGCCAGCAGCCGCTACAGGGTGAATGAGCAGTTCTTC
.,TRBV3-1/TRBV3-2,.,TRBJ1-5,CASSQDYSGNQPQHF,TGTGCCAGCAGCCAAGATTATTCGGGGAATCAGCCCCAGCATTTT
once,TRBV7-6,.,TRBJ2-2,CASSLFQEQTNTGELFF,TGTGCCAGCAGCTTATTTCAGGAACAGACAAACACCGGGGAGCTGTTTTTT
.,TRBV11-1,.,TRBJ2-2,CASSLSSGSNTGELFF,TGTGCCAGCAGCTTAAGTTCCGGTTCGAACACCGGGGAGCTGTTTTTT
once,TRBV9,TRBD2,TRBJ2-1,CASSVGSGDLYNEQFF,TGTGCCAGCAGCGTAGGTAGCGGGGACCTCTACAATGAGCAGTTCTTC
.,TRBV24-1,TRBD1,TRBJ1-5,CATSDSGQGTQPQHF,TGTGCCACCAGTGATTCCGGACAGGGCACGCAGCCCCAGCATTTT
.,TRBV19,.,TRBJ1-5,CASSMTHETYQPQHF,TGTGCCAGTAGTATGACTCATGAGACTTATCAGCCCCAGCATTTT
.,TRBV9,.,TRBJ2-5,CASSEQAALQETQYF,TGTGCCAGCAGCGAGCAGGCAGCCCTACAAGAGACCCAGTACTTC
.,TRBV30,.,TRBJ2-5,CAWSVGVRETQYF,TGTGCCTGGAGTGTAGGGGTTCGGGAGACCCAGTACTTC
.,TRBV3-1/TRBV3-2,.,TRBJ1-1,CASSQGRNTEAFF,TGTGCCAGCAGCCAAGGGAGGAACACTGAAGCTTTCTTT
.,TRBV29-1,.,TRBJ1-2,CSADSNYGYTF,TGCAGCGCGGACAGCAACTATGGCTACACCTTC
.,TRBV18,.,TRBJ1-5,CASSPPTGGNQPQHF,TGTGCCAGCTCACCACCGACAGGCGGGAATCAGCCCCAGCATTTT
once,TRBV19,.,TRBJ2-4,CASSIDRDIAKNIQYF,TGTGCCAGTAGTATAGACAGGGATATAGCCAAAAACATTCAGTACTTC
.,TRBV7-2,TRBD2,TRBJ2-7,CASSTIAGDAPYEQYF,TGTGCCAGCAGCACAATAGCGGGAGATGCTCCCTACGAGCAGTACTTC
.,TRBV7-2,TRBD2,TRBJ2-5,CASSFDGLASQETQYF,TGTGCCAGCAGCTTTGACGGACTAGCGTCCCAAGAGACCCAGTACTTC
.,TRBV25-1,.,TRBJ2-3,CASSDQDTDTQYF,TGTGCCAGCAGTGACCAGGACACAGATACGCAGTATTTT
.,TRBV19,.,TRBJ1-1,CATKTNLNTEAFF,TGTGCCACTAAGACAAACCTGAACACTGAAGCTTTCTTT
.,TRBV5-1,.,TRBJ2-2,CASSFSLGELFF,TGCGCCAGCAGCTTTTCCCTCGGGGAGCTGTTTTTT
.,TRBV5-1,.,TRBJ1-4,CASSSLGTTATNEKLFF,TGCGCCAGCAGCTCCTTGGGGACTACCGCAACTAATGAAAAACTGTTTTTT
.,TRBV19,.,TRBJ1-5,CASSIDRQRFQPQHF,TGTGCCAGTAGTATAGATCGACAAAGATTTCAGCCCCAGCATTTT
.,TRBV5-1,.,TRBJ2-7,CASSLEDRTYEQYF,TGCGCCAGCAGCTTGGAAGACAGGACCTACGAGCAGTACTTC
.,TRBV2,TRBD1,TRBJ1-1,CASSTGANTEAFF,TGTGCCAGCAGCACAGGGGCGAACACTGAAGCTTTCTTT
.,TRBV15,.,TRBJ2-1,CATSRETGYSYNEQFF,TGTGCCACCAGCAGAGAAACAGGTTATTCCTACAATGAGCAGTTCTTC
.,TRBV6-5,.,TRBJ1-6,CASSYGVKRDNSPLHF,TGTGCCAGCAGTTACGGTGTCAAAAGAGATAATTCACCCCTCCACTTT
.,TRBV30,.,TRBJ1-6,CAWTWRGGPGNYNSPLHF,TGTGCCTGGACTTGGAGGGGGGGGCCGGGAAACTATAATTCACCCCTCCACTTT
few,TRBV2,.,TRBJ2-1,CASSPRAGINEQFF,TGTGCCAGCAGTCCCCGGGCGGGAATCAATGAGCAGTTCTTC
.,TRBV11-1,TRBD1,TRBJ1-1,CASSTGVFGYTEAFF,TGTGCCAGCAGCACAGGGGTGTTTGGGTACACTGAAGCTTTCTTT
.,TRBV19,.,TRBJ2-7,CASSSKSTSSLVEQYF,TGTGCCAGTAGTAGCAAATCGACTAGTTCTTTAGTCGAGCAGTACTTC
once,TRBV2,.,TRBJ2-1,CASSESVSNNEQFF,TGTGCCAGCAGTGAAAGCGTATCAAACAATGAGCAGTTCTTC
once,TRBV5-1,.,TRBJ2-2,CASSLGGRGTGELFF,TGCGCCAGCAGCTTGGGAGGAAGGGGCACCGGGGAGCTGTTTTTT
.,TRBV9,.,TRBJ2-2,CASSVVGAGDTGELFF,TGTGCCAGCAGCGTAGTAGGGGCAGGGGACACCGGGGAGCTGTTTTTT
.,TRBV5-1,TRBD2,TRBJ2-1,CASSSVGSGSGSYNEQFF,TGCGCCAGCAGCTCTGTGGGGAGCGGGAGTGGCTCCTACAATGAGCAGTTCTTC
.,TRBV18,TRBD1,TRBJ1-1,CASSPPIPRTGNTEAFF,TGTGCCAGCTCACCACCCATTCCCCGGACAGGGAACACTGAAGCTTTCTTT
.,TRBV11-2,TRBD1,TRBJ1-3,CASSRTGELGGNTIYF,TGTGCCAGCAGCCGAACAGGGGAGTTGGGTGGAAACACCATATATTTT
few,TRBV5-1,.,TRBJ2-3,CASTTTSGLGRVRTDTQYF,TGCGCCAGCACTACAACGTCGGGGTTGGGCCGGGTTCGCACAGATACGCAGTATTTT
.,TRBV2,.,TRBJ2-1,CARKETDEQFF,TGTGCCAGGAAGGAGACCGATGAGCAGTTCTTC
.,TRBV4-1,TRBD1,TRBJ1-2,CASSLGTGVKGYTF,TGCGCCAGCAGCCTCGGGACAGGGGTAAAGGGCTACACCTTC
.,TRBV4-3,TRBD2,TRBJ2-1,CASSLGGGSSYNEQFF,TGCGCCAGCAGCCTGGGCGGGGGGAGCTCCTACAATGAGCAGTTCTTC
.,TRBV28,.,TRBJ1-1,CASLRNRVVTEAFF,TGTGCCAGTTTACGCAACAGGGTGGTCACTGAAGCTTTCTTT
.,TRBV6-2/TRBV6-3,TRBD2,TRBJ2-5,CASSKRLAGGGETQYF,TGTGCCAGCAGTAAACGACTAGCGGGAGGGGGAGAGACCCAGTACTTC
once,TRBV29-1,.,TRBJ2-3,CSVSGTGNTDTQYF,TGCAGCGTTTCGGGGACTGGAAACACAGATACGCAGTATTTT
few,TRBV5-1,.,TRBJ2-2,CASSMAGTPPAGELFF,TGCGCCAGCAGCATGGCTGGGACTCCCCCCGCGGGGGAGCTGTTTTTT
.,TRBV7-2,.,TRBJ1-5,CASSLFGDSNQPQHF,TGTGCCAGCAGCTTATTCGGGGATAGCAATCAGCCCCAGCATTTT
.,TRBV19,TRBD1,TRBJ2-5,CASSIRGRETQYF,TGTGCCAGTAGTATTAGGGGGCGAGAGACCCAGTACTTC
.,TRBV20-1,.,TRBJ2-1,CSARDRDEQFF,TGCAGTGCTAGAGATAGAGATGAGCAGTTCTTC
.,TRBV9,.,TRBJ1-1,CASSAHAGRTEAFF,TGTGCCAGCAGCGCGCATGCGGGGAGGACTGAAGCTTTCTTT
.,TRBV6-2/TRBV6-3,.,TRBJ2-2,CASSRLRNGGVRSNTGELFF,TGTGCCAGCAGCCGCTTGAGAAACGGGGGTGTAAGATCGAACACCGGGGAGCTGTTTTTT
.,TRBV7-8,TRBD2,TRBJ2-3,CASSIGLVRTDTQYF,TGTGCCAGCAGCATCGGACTAGTCCGCACAGATACGCAGTATTTT